This is a list of T cell receptor beta chains from one sample in a study of OX40 agonist ivuxolimab in advanced cancers. Only in-frame clones appear in the TCRdb table, and some are missing; sequencing was by immunoSEQ multiplex PCR. This table has 98,000 or so clones, approximately 86% appearing once. The sequencing used CD4+ or CD8+ T cells sorted from blood, collected in a trial of the OX40 agonist ivuxolimab. The receptors were sampled from an adult with an advanced solid tumor such as melanoma, head and neck, liver or kidney cancer. The conserved cysteine and the conserved F or W are not part of the CDR3 here. Fields, in order: J gene, CDR3 length, V gene, CDR3 protein.

J gene: TRBJ2-1
CDR3 length: 12
V gene: TRBV2
CDR3 protein: ASRGLAVYNEQF

J gene: TRBJ2-1
CDR3 length: 15
V gene: TRBV19
CDR3 protein: ASSIGGPSGSYNEQF

J gene: TRBJ1-2
CDR3 length: 12
V gene: TRBV5-6
CDR3 protein: ASSLVADIYGYT

J gene: TRBJ1-4
CDR3 length: 12
V gene: TRBV6-6
CDR3 protein: ACKATGADEKLF

J gene: TRBJ1-2
CDR3 length: 13
V gene: TRBV4-3
CDR3 protein: ASSQDSDQNYGYT

J gene: TRBJ1-1
CDR3 length: 12
V gene: TRBV27
CDR3 protein: ASRTTRRNTEAF

J gene: TRBJ2-2
CDR3 length: 12
V gene: TRBV5-4
CDR3 protein: ASSSGGYVGELF

J gene: TRBJ1-1
CDR3 length: 12
V gene: TRBV19
CDR3 protein: ASSSGTANTEAF

J gene: TRBJ1-1
CDR3 length: 11
V gene: TRBV19
CDR3 protein: ASRPGGRTEAF

J gene: TRBJ1-2
CDR3 length: 12
V gene: TRBV11-2
CDR3 protein: ASSEQDYNYGYT

J gene: TRBJ1-1
CDR3 length: 12
V gene: TRBV5-1
CDR3 protein: ASSLQGGETEAF

J gene: TRBJ2-1
CDR3 length: 16
V gene: TRBV5-1
CDR3 protein: ASSLTSGSTTQGDEQF

J gene: TRBJ2-2
CDR3 length: 13
V gene: TRBV11-1
CDR3 protein: ASSFRDPTRGELF